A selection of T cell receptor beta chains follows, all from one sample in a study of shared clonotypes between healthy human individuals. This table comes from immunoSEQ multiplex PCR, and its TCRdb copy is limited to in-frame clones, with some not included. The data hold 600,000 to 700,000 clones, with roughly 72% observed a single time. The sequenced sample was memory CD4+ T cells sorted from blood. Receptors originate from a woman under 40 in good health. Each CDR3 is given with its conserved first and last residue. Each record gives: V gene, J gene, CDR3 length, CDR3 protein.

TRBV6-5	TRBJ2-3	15	CATLKAGGMTDTQYF
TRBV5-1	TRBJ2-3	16	CASSLAQGPSTDTQYF
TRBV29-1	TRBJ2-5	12	CSAQQGSETQYF
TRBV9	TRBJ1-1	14	CASSAEGRAAEAFF
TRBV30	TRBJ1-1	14	CAWSVRGAGAEAFF
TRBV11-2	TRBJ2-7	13	CASSPTWAYEQYF
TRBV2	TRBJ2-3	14	CASSDTRGTDTQYF
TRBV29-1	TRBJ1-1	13	CSGQGVAWTEAFF
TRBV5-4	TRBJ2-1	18	CASSLKRGISGYHNEQFF
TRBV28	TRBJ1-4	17	CASSLSLLGTGDEKLFF
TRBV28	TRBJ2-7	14	CASSLPDPQYEQYF
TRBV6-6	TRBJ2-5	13	CASRDTVPETQYF
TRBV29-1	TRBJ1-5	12	CSVGTQNQPQHF
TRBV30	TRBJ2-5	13	CAWSVAGAELQYF
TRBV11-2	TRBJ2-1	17	CASSQTRGLATYNEQFF
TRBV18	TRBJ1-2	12	CASSPTGEGYTF
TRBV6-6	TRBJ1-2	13	CASSLQGAGGYTF
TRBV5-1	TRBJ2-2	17	CASGGSGRSSLTGELFF
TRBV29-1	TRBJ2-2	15	CSGIKGSANTGELFF
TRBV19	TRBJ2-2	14	CASSSGQFTGELFF
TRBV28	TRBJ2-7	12	CASQEWGGEQYF
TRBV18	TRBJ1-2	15	CASSPQTQGPYGYTF
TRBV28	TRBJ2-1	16	CASSLIGSRVWNEQFF
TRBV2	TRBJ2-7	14	CASSGARGFYEQYF
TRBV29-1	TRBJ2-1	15	CSVEEGTDTRNEQFF
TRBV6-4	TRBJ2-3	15	CASSEWGLSTDTQYF
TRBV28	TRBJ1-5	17	CASTFRDGKEEAQPQHF
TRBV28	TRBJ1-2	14	CASSPPTANYGYTF
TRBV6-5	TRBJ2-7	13	CASSRQDTYEQYF
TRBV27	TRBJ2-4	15	CASSFLGQGAWEQYF
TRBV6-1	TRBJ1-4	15	CASSDRVGANEKLFF
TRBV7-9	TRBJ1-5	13	CASSLVAGQPQHF
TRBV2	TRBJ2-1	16	CASSEAVRGPYNEQFF
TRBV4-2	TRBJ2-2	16	CASSQGVSQNTGELFF
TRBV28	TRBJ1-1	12	CASSQQGTEAFF
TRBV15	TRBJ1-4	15	CATSRLDSQNEKLFF